These T cell receptor beta chains were read from a single sample in a study of blood T cell repertoires in COVID-19. The assay was immunoSEQ multiplex PCR, and TCRdb's table has in-frame clones only and misses some. The table includes approximately 76,000 clones, around nine tenths detected once. The material sequenced was peripheral blood. The receptors stem from a man aged 25 to 45 with acute or convalescent COVID-19. Both conserved end residues are part of each CDR3. The D gene is left open where the match is weak. Some rows have no size entry. The others give once, few or many, or a class for an expanded clone.

CASSLRGDTYQPQHF TGTGCCAGCAGCCTCCGGGGGGACACCTATCAGCCCCAGCATTTT TRBJ1-5 . . TRBV9
CASTKQGGANVLTF TGTGCCTCAACAAAACAGGGTGGGGCCAACGTCCTGACTTTC TRBJ2-6 . . TRBV4-2
CASSSLSNTGELFF TGTGCCAGCAGCTCCCTCTCTAACACCGGGGAGCTGTTTTTT TRBJ2-2 . . TRBV7-3
CASSQAGSYEQYF TGTGCCAGCAGCCAGGCGGGGTCCTACGAGCAGTACTTC TRBJ2-7 once . TRBV5-4
CASVEALSYNSPLHF TGTGCCAGCGTGGAGGCCCTCTCCTATAATTCACCCCTCCACTTT TRBJ1-6 . . TRBV28
CASHSTRSPLHF TGTGCCAGCCACAGTACGCGCTCACCCCTCCACTTT TRBJ1-6 . . TRBV28
CASSLVYQSTDTQYF TGTGCCAGCAGCTTAGTTTACCAGAGCACAGATACGCAGTATTTT TRBJ2-3 . . TRBV7-2
CASSLTRGGNSYEQYF TGTGCCAGCAGCTTAACTCGAGGGGGTAACTCCTACGAGCAGTACTTC TRBJ2-7 . . TRBV7-8
CASSWGQGASGNTIYF TGCGCCAGCAGCTGGGGACAGGGGGCCTCTGGAAACACCATATATTTT TRBJ1-3 . TRBD1 TRBV5-1
CAWVKSGRADTQYF TGTGCCTGGGTAAAAAGCGGGAGGGCAGATACGCAGTATTTT TRBJ2-3 . TRBD2 TRBV30
CASSPQGSGMGETQYF TGTGCCAGCTCACCACAGGGCTCAGGGATGGGAGAGACCCAGTACTTC TRBJ2-5 . . TRBV18
CAISDTGIAGVGNEQFF TGTGCCATCAGTGATACAGGCATAGCGGGAGTAGGGAATGAGCAGTTCTTC TRBJ2-1 . TRBD2 TRBV10-3
CASSPLDRSLAGGPYEQYF TGTGCCAGCAGCCCCCTGGACAGGAGCCTAGCGGGAGGGCCCTACGAGCAGTACTTC TRBJ2-7 . TRBD2 TRBV28
CASSFGPGQQETQYF TGCGCCAGCAGCTTTGGGCCGGGACAGCAAGAGACCCAGTACTTC TRBJ2-5 . TRBD1 TRBV5-1
CASSPPSTAGGEQYF TGTGCCAGCAGTCCCCCAAGTACGGCTGGAGGCGAGCAGTACTTC TRBJ2-7 . . TRBV9
CASSLTEPYTF TGTGCCAGCAGCCTAACAGAGCCCTACACCTTC TRBJ1-2 . . TRBV2
CASSQEWAGGIYGYTF TGCGCCAGCAGCCAAGAATGGGCAGGGGGGATTTATGGCTACACCTTC TRBJ1-2 . TRBD1 TRBV4-3
CASSLEALDPTEAFF TGTGCCAGCAGTCTAGAAGCCCTCGACCCCACTGAAGCTTTCTTT TRBJ1-1 many . TRBV28
CASSPGTSGSVNEQFF TGTGCCAGCAGTCCCGGGACTAGCGGGAGCGTCAATGAGCAGTTCTTC TRBJ2-1 . TRBD2 TRBV27
CASSLGQGAADTQYF TGTGCCAGCAGTCTAGGACAGGGGGCTGCAGATACGCAGTATTTT TRBJ2-3 . TRBD1 TRBV6-4
CASKKDSTSTDTQYF TGTGCCAGCAAAAAGGACAGTACAAGCACAGATACGCAGTATTTT TRBJ2-3 . . TRBV7-2
CASSLYYGVYEQYF TGCGCCAGCAGCTTGTATTACGGGGTATACGAGCAGTACTTC TRBJ2-7 . . TRBV5-1